The sequence of this TCR beta chain was determined in a study of cytomegalovirus exposure and HLA in healthy donors. Study findings and constraints: Most of the TCR beta V segments (in an earlier analysis) were productive either about 87% or about 30% of the time. A later analysis by the authors found several of the most significant clusters apparently linked to common viral pathogens.

Primers for the PCR totalled 60 Vbeta and 13 Jbeta. Data came from immunoSEQ multiplex PCR; TCRdb stores just in-frame clones and leaves some out. In total, the table holds approximately 110,000 clones. On this clone: Its antigen is still unknown.

Germline trimming cut 2 bases from V and 0 bases from J; bases unmatched to any gene: 16. The CDR3 loop spans 21 amino acids. Germline CDR1 reads ENHRY; CDR2 reads SYGVKD. The material sequenced was PBMCs. The chain couples TRBV10-3 to TRBJ2-1; 10 bases line up with TRBD2. This sequence originates from a man aged 18 to 35 in good health and CMV-seronegative. The CDR3 loop is CAISETMTGTSARYSYNEQFF. In DNA, the CDR3 is TGTGCCATCAGTGAGACGATGACCGGGACTAGCGCCCGATACTCCTACAATGAGCAGTTCTTC.